One sample yielded the 9 T cell receptor beta chains listed below, sequenced in a study of T cell responses to AZD1222 COVID-19 vaccine. Clones were sequenced by immunoSEQ multiplex PCR, and TCRdb holds only the in-frame ones, with some missing. The sample records 150,000 to 180,000 clones, around 86% being singletons. The material was peripheral blood, obtained 28 days after the second AZD1222 dose. All receptors come from an adult who received the AZD1222 COVID-19 vaccine.

The chain uses TRBV7-9 and TRBJ2-3, with TRBD2 matching 7 bases. The CDR3 is 15 residues long. J gave up 3 bases and V 5 bases, and 8 bases lay outside the gene matches. CDR1 and CDR2 from the germline V gene are SEHNR and FQNEAQ (reference sequence). The CDR3 DNA follows: TGTGCCAGCAGCCCCCTGGGGGGGGTGACAGATACGCAGTATTTT. The encoded protein is CASSPLGGVTDTQYF. The whole variable domain, filled in from reference TRBV7-9 and TRBJ2-3, reads DTGVSQNPRHKITKRGQNVTFRCDPISEHNRLYWYRQTLGQGPEFLTYFQNEAQLEKSRLLSDRFSAERPKGSFSTLEIQRTEQGDSAMYLCASSPLGGVTDTQYFGPGTRLTVL.

This chain links TRBV6-2 or TRBV6-3 with TRBJ2-3; D is perhaps TRBD2 (6 bases). Trimming removed 6 bases at V and 1 base at J, with 14 bases between. The CDR3 has 15 residues. CDR1 and CDR2 (germline): MNHEY, SVGEGT. The CDR3 loop is CASSAEVAGTDTQYF. The CDR3 coding sequence is TGTGCCAGCAGCGCTGAGGTAGCGGGCACAGATACGCAGTATTTT.

V usage is TRBV19 and J usage is TRBJ1-5; a weak D match, TRBD1 (5 bases). The CDR3 runs to 16 residues. V lost 5 bases, J lost 3 bases, and 17 bases lay in between. CDR1 is LNHDA, CDR2 SQIVND, per germline (reference sequence). The CDR3 spells CASSPQGRGLNQPQHF. The CDR3 region has the DNA TGTGCCAGTAGTCCCCAGGGACGGGGTCTCAATCAGCCCCAGCATTTT.

The rearrangement joins TRBV20-1 to TRBJ1-4; a weak D match, TRBD1 (5 bases). This CDR3 is 14 amino acids long. V lost 3 bases and J lost 7, with 15 bases in between. Germline V gene data show CDR1 as DFQATT and CDR2 as SNEGSKA (reference sequence). The CDR3 region is CSASAGTGGEKLFF. Here the CDR3 DNA reads TGCAGTGCTAGTGCCGGGACGGGTGGTGAAAAACTGTTTTTT.

This chain links TRBV3-1 (or the pseudogene TRBV3-2) with TRBJ2-7; TRBD1 aligns across 9 bases. The ends lost 5 bases at V and 5 bases at J; junction bases unmatched: 13. This CDR3 comprises 16 residues. Germline V CDR1 and CDR2: LGHDT, YNNKEL (reference sequence). The CDR3 coding sequence is TGTGCCAGCAGCATCGGCTGGGACAGGGTATGCCACGAGCAGTACTTC. Its translation is CASSIGWDRVCHEQYF.

The chain uses TRBV12-3 or TRBV12-4 and TRBJ1-2; D not resolved. The V end lost 7 bases, the J end lost 5 bases, and 14 bases lay between the germline ends. There are 13 residues in the CDR3. CDR3 protein: CASTGNRQYGYTF. CDR3 in DNA: TGTGCCAGCACCGGGAACAGACAATATGGCTACACCTTC.

This CDR3 is CASSFGAFRYTF. The CDR3 DNA reads TGTGCCAGCAGTTTCGGGGCTTTCCGCTACACCTTC. The J gene is TRBJ1-2, the V gene TRBV12-3 or TRBV12-4; the D gene is possibly TRBD1 (5 bases). Trimming took 3 bases from V and 9 from J, leaving 11 bases between them. CDR3 size: 12 residues.

The V gene is TRBV7-3, the J gene TRBJ1-2; 7 bases fit TRBD1. V shed 6 bases, J shed 7 bases, and the junction held 8 bases outside the gene matches. Germline CDR1 SGHTA, CDR2 FQGTGA. The CDR3 totals 13 residues. For the CDR3, the DNA is TGTGCCAGCAGTCCCACAGGGGTAGGTGGCTACACCTTC. Translating it yields CASSPTGVGGYTF.

J is TRBJ2-7 and V is TRBV12-3 or TRBV12-4; D is possibly TRBD1 (6 bases). The CDR3 is 13 residues long. V was trimmed by 3 bases and J by 7 bases, leaving 13 bases between them. In DNA form, the CDR3 reads TGTGCCAGCAGTTTTCGGGACACGGGGGAGCAGTACTTC. This codes for CASSFRDTGEQYF.